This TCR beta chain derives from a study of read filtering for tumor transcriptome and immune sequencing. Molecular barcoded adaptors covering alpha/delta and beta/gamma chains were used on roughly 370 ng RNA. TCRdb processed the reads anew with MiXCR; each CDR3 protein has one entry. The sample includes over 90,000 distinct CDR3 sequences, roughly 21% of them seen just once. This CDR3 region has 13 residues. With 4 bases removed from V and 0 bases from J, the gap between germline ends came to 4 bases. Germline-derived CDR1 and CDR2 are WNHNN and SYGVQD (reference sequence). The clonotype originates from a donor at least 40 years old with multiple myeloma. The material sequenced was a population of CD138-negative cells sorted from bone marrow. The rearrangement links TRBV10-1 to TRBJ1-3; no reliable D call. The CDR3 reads CASSGDSGNTIYF. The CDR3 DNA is TGCGCCAGCAGTGGAGACTCTGGAAACACCATATATTTT.